The rows below give T cell receptor beta chains drawn from one sample of a study of blood T cell repertoires in COVID-19. Assay used: immunoSEQ multiplex PCR; TCRdb lists only in-frame clones, some missing. The sample shows some 130,000 clones, 84% of them seen only once. The sequencing sample was made of PBMCs or T cells enriched from blood (not recorded which). The receptors originated from a man aged 40-55 years with acute COVID-19. Both conserved end residues are part of each CDR3. A D gene is named only where the DNA matches it firmly. Size tells how often a clone was seen (once, few, many) or the class of an expanded clone, and some rows leave it out.

V	D	size	length	J	CDR3	DNA
TRBV5-4	TRBD2	.	16	TRBJ2-7	CASSLTGTSGRDEQYF	TGTGCCAGCAGCTTGACTGGGACTAGCGGGAGGGATGAGCAGTACTTC
TRBV28	TRBD1	.	16	TRBJ1-4	CASSLYIGQGDEKLFF	TGTGCCAGCAGTTTATATATAGGACAGGGGGATGAAAAACTGTTTTTT
TRBV19	TRBD1	.	14	TRBJ2-1	CASRRTGEVNEQFF	TGTGCCAGTAGGCGGACAGGGGAAGTCAATGAGCAGTTCTTC
TRBV9	TRBD1	.	14	TRBJ1-4	CASSPTLTGGKLFF	TGTGCCAGCAGCCCCACGCTGACAGGGGGAAAACTGTTTTTT
TRBV10-3	.	.	14	TRBJ1-2	CAISEGTLTGGYTF	TGTGCCATCAGTGAGGGGACACTAACGGGCGGCTACACCTTC
TRBV28	.	.	15	TRBJ1-5	CASSRTIQGPQPQHF	TGTGCCAGCAGCCGTACCATACAGGGTCCCCAGCCCCAGCATTTT
TRBV5-1	.	.	17	TRBJ2-2	CASSLAPGLANTGELFF	TGCGCCAGCAGCTTGGCCCCGGGACTGGCGAACACCGGGGAGCTGTTTTTT
TRBV2	.	.	11	TRBJ1-2	CASSELEGYTF	TGTGCCAGCAGTGAACTCGAGGGCTACACCTTC
TRBV18	.	few	15	TRBJ2-7	CASSRPGLSSYEQYF	TGTGCCAGCTCACGACCGGGACTTTCCTCTTACGAGCAGTACTTC
TRBV9	TRBD1	.	17	TRBJ1-6	CASSPQTGSSYNSPLHF	TGTGCCAGCAGCCCCCAGACAGGGAGCTCCTATAATTCACCCCTCCACTTT
TRBV6-6	.	.	15	TRBJ2-7	CASRRLANQGDEQYF	TGTGCCAGCAGGCGTCTAGCGAACCAAGGGGACGAGCAGTACTTC
TRBV2	TRBD1	.	14	TRBJ1-2	CASRDRVGTGGYTF	TGTGCCAGCAGGGACAGGGTGGGGACTGGCGGCTACACCTTC
TRBV7-2	.	.	15	TRBJ2-7	CASSLGQSQAYEQYF	TGTGCCAGCAGCTTAGGACAGTCTCAGGCCTACGAGCAGTACTTC
TRBV18	TRBD1	.	17	TRBJ1-4	CASSPSRTGATNEKLFF	TGTGCCAGCTCACCATCTCGGACAGGGGCAACTAATGAAAAACTGTTTTTT
TRBV6-5	TRBD1	.	14	TRBJ2-7	CASRTGGIGYEQYF	TGTGCCAGCAGGACAGGGGGAATCGGCTACGAGCAGTACTTC
TRBV10-2	.	.	12	TRBJ1-1	CASGGVNTEAFF	TGCGCCAGCGGAGGGGTCAACACTGAAGCTTTCTTT
TRBV12-3/TRBV12-4	.	.	10	TRBJ1-4	CASRGEKLFF	TGTGCCAGCCGGGGTGAAAAACTGTTTTTT
TRBV6-5	.	.	13	TRBJ2-7	CASNPEAPYEQYF	TGTGCCAGCAACCCCGAGGCCCCCTACGAGCAGTACTTC
TRBV9	.	.	14	TRBJ2-3	CASSAQLLANTQYF	TGTGCCAGCAGCGCCCAGCTTCTAGCTAATACGCAGTATTTT
TRBV27	.	.	15	TRBJ1-5	CASSFGRQSNQPQHF	TGTGCCAGCAGTTTTGGCAGACAGAGCAATCAGCCCCAGCATTTT
TRBV19	.	.	14	TRBJ2-5	CASSIAGGGETQYF	TGTGCCAGTAGTATAGCAGGAGGAGGAGAGACCCAGTACTTC
TRBV9	TRBD1	.	16	TRBJ1-1	CASGPRTGPMNTEAFF	TGTGCCAGCGGCCCCCGGACAGGCCCAATGAACACTGAAGCTTTCTTT
TRBV5-1	TRBD1	.	15	TRBJ1-6	CASSFTGTGYSPLHF	TGCGCCAGCAGCTTTACCGGGACAGGGTATTCACCCCTCCACTTT
TRBV5-8	TRBD2	few	14	TRBJ2-5	CASSRTSIWETQYF	TGTGCCAGCAGCCGGACTAGCATTTGGGAGACCCAGTACTTC
TRBV29-1	TRBD1	.	15	TRBJ2-5	CSVGLTGGVVETQYF	TGCAGCGTCGGCTTGACAGGGGGGGTTGTGGAGACCCAGTACTTC
TRBV6-6	TRBD1	.	13	TRBJ2-5	CATSGQELETQYF	TGTGCCACTTCGGGACAGGAATTAGAGACCCAGTACTTC
TRBV10-3	.	few	14	TRBJ1-1	CAISEVQENTEAFF	TGTGCCATCAGTGAAGTACAGGAGAACACTGAAGCTTTCTTT
TRBV29-1	.	.	15	TRBJ1-1	CSVDAGQVDHTEAFF	TGCAGCGTTGATGCAGGGCAAGTTGACCACACTGAAGCTTTCTTT
TRBV28	TRBD1	.	14	TRBJ1-5	CASRSGGLDQPQHF	TGTGCCAGCAGGTCAGGGGGCCTAGATCAGCCCCAGCATTTT
TRBV19	.	.	13	TRBJ2-2	CASRGQGPGELFF	TGTGCCAGTAGAGGGCAGGGGCCCGGGGAGCTGTTTTTT
TRBV7-2	TRBD2	.	16	TRBJ2-1	CASSLALLAGVDEQFF	TGTGCCAGCAGCTTAGCGCTACTAGCGGGAGTCGATGAGCAGTTCTTC
TRBV10-1	TRBD1	once	16	TRBJ2-1	CANKWDRGGYYNEQFF	TGCGCCAACAAATGGGACAGGGGGGGTTACTACAATGAGCAGTTCTTC
TRBV7-3	TRBD1	.	17	TRBJ1-1	CASSFGQGARGNTEAFF	TGTGCCAGCAGCTTTGGACAGGGGGCGCGAGGGAACACTGAAGCTTTCTTT
TRBV28	TRBD1	.	15	TRBJ1-1	CASSSHRGWDTEAFF	TGTGCCAGCAGTTCCCACAGGGGATGGGACACTGAAGCTTTCTTT
TRBV7-3	.	.	13	TRBJ2-5	CASSSGVQETQYF	TGTGCCAGCAGCTCGGGGGTGCAAGAGACCCAGTACTTC
TRBV28	TRBD2	few	17	TRBJ2-7	CASSFLPGGGSLYEQYF	TGTGCCAGCAGTTTTCTTCCGGGAGGTGGTTCCCTTTACGAGCAGTACTTC
TRBV2	.	once	13	TRBJ1-2	CASIGGENYGYTF	TGTGCCAGCATCGGGGGGGAAAACTATGGCTACACCTTC
TRBV19	.	.	13	TRBJ2-5	CASSINRAETQYF	TGTGCCAGTAGTATTAACAGGGCCGAGACCCAGTACTTC
TRBV9	.	.	13	TRBJ1-2	CASSARSIGGYTF	TGTGCCAGCAGCGCCCGGTCGATCGGGGGCTACACCTTC
TRBV25-1	.	.	14	TRBJ1-4	CASSARNVGEKLFF	TGTGCCAGCAGTGCCAGGAACGTAGGTGAAAAACTGTTTTTT
TRBV6-5	TRBD2	.	14	TRBJ2-7	CASSSFAGANEQYF	TGTGCCAGCAGTTCCTTTGCGGGAGCCAACGAGCAGTACTTC
TRBV29-1	.	.	13	TRBJ1-2	CSVDRDYGYGYTF	TGCAGCGTTGATCGGGATTATGGCTATGGCTACACCTTC
TRBV7-3	.	.	14	TRBJ2-1	CASSLGTRYNEQFF	TGTGCCAGCAGCTTAGGGACTCGCTACAATGAGCAGTTCTTC
TRBV30	.	.	11	TRBJ1-1	CAWSVLSAAFF	TGTGCCTGGAGTGTACTCTCCGCGGCTTTCTTT
TRBV24-1	.	once	13	TRBJ2-1	CATGRDGDNEQFF	TGTGCCACCGGGAGAGACGGGGACAATGAGCAGTTCTTC
TRBV7-9	TRBD2	.	14	TRBJ2-7	CASSLGRGVDEQYF	TGTGCCAGCAGCTTGGGGAGGGGCGTGGACGAGCAGTACTTC
TRBV7-2	.	.	14	TRBJ2-7	CASSRVAGNYEQYF	TGTGCCAGCAGCCGTGTGGCCGGGAACTACGAGCAGTACTTC